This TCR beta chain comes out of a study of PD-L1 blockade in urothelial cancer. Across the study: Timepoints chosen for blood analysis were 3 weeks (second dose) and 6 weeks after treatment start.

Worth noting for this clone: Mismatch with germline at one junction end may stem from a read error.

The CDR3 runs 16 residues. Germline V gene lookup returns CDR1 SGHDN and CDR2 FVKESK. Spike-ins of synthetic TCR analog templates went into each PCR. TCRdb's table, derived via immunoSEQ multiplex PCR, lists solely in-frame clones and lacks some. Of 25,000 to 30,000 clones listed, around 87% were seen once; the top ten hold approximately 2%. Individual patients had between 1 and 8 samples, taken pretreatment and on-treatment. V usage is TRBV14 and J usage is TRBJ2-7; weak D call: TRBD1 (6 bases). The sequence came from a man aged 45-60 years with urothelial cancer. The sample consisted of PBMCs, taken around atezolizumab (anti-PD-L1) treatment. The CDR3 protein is CAGSHPTGYGTYEQYF. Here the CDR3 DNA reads TGTGCCGGCAGCCACCCCACAGGGTATGGGACCTACGAGCAGTACTTC.